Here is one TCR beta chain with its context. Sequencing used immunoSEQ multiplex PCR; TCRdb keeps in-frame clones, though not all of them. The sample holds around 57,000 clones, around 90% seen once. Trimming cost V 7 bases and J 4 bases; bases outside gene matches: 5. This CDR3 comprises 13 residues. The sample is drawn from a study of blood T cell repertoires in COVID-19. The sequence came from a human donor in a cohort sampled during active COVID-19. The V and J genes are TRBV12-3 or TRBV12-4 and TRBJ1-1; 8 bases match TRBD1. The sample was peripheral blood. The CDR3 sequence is CASINTGGTEAFF. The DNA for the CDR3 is TGTGCCAGCATTAACACAGGGGGCACTGAAGCTTTCTTT.